This T cell receptor beta chain was captured in a study of beta chain features in type 1 diabetes. This CDR3 has 11 amino acids. Germline V gives CDR1 SGDLS, CDR2 YYNGEE. V lost 1 base and J lost 6, with 5 bases in between. This clone was seen only a few times. Its antigen is not identified. Expressed TCRB transcripts were sequenced because the isolated RNA had all been reverse transcribed beforehand. The assay was immunoSEQ multiplex PCR, and TCRdb's table has in-frame clones only and misses some. The sample has around 140,000 clones; around 8.8% are singletons. The study, taken as a whole, reports: Shorter TCRB CDR3s, moderately but significantly so, were found in Type 1 diabetes patients in all four CD4+ subsets.

The clonotype was recovered from a man aged 25 to 45 with type 1 diabetes. Sequences were obtained from central memory CD4+ T cells from blood. This chain links TRBV9 with TRBJ2-7, with no clear D. The CDR3 DNA sequence: TGTGCCAGCAGCGTATTCAGCGAGCAGTACTTC. Encoded protein: CASSVFSEQYF.